This T cell receptor (beta chain) emerged from a study of cytomegalovirus exposure and HLA in healthy donors. Study details: Among the 370 or so donors who were genotyped, roughly 85% fell in the genetic ancestry cluster that is associated with self-reported Caucasian donors. Study-wide results and limits: Productive status was seen about 90% or about 30% of the time for most TCR beta V segments in an earlier analysis. A missense variant in DCLRE1C was later tied to TCR beta V- and J-gene trimming. The authors reported that TCR beta sequences could predict HLA-A and HLA-B alleles. These predictions were accurate for most subjects in the first cohort.

Remarks on this clone: Its cognate antigen is unknown.

Amplification used 60 Vbeta primers and 13 Jbeta primers. The table came from immunoSEQ multiplex PCR; TCRdb's copy has only in-frame clones and leaves some out. The data contain approximately 150,000 clones, approximately 72% of them singletons. The CDR3 runs to 14 residues. V was pared by 4 bases and J by 3 bases, with 9 bases between. Germline V gene data show CDR1 as MNHNS and CDR2 as SASEGT. The J gene is TRBJ1-4, the V gene TRBV6-1; D is possibly TRBD1 (5 bases). The sample was PBMCs. The receptor's source is a woman aged 55-70 years in good health and CMV-seronegative. DNA of the CDR3: TGTGCCAGCAGTGGGACGGGGGCTAATGAAAAACTGTTTTTT. Translating it yields CASSGTGANEKLFF.